These 26 T cell receptor beta chains originate from one sample sequenced in a study of cytomegalovirus exposure and HLA in healthy donors. Primers for the PCR totalled 60 Vbeta and 13 Jbeta. Clones were read by immunoSEQ multiplex PCR, and TCRdb kept only the in-frame ones, dropping some. The sample carries 200,000 to 250,000 clones, about 84% recorded once. The sequenced sample consisted of PBMCs. These receptors were taken from a human donor in good health.

This clone has a single count. The V gene is TRBV27, the J gene TRBJ1-6, with D uncertain. This CDR3 has 16 residues. CDR1 is MNHEY and CDR2 is SMNVEV in the germline V gene (reference sequence). Trimming took 0 bases from V and 2 from J, leaving 8 bases between them. CDR3 loop: CASSLSSSAYNSPLHF. CDR3 bases: TGTGCCAGCAGTTTATCGTCATCGGCCTATAATTCACCCCTCCACTTT.

The chain links TRBV28 to TRBJ2-7; unclear D gene. Trimming pared 4 bases from V and 8 bases from J, leaving 15 bases between. The CDR3 has 13 amino acids. Germline V CDR1 and CDR2: MDHEN, SYDVKM. The CDR3 region is CASSSPHLDKQYF. The CDR3 DNA reads TGTGCCAGCAGTTCGCCCCATTTAGATAAGCAGTACTTC.

Only one count was recorded for this clone. The chain employs TRBV5-1 and TRBJ2-2; TRBD1 agrees at 7 bases. Per germline, CDR1 SGHRS and CDR2 YFSETQ. Trimming cost V 3 bases and J 1 base; bases outside gene matches: 12. This CDR3 has 18 amino acids. For the CDR3, the DNA is TGCGCCAGCAGCTCCGCCTATGGGACAGCGATGAACACCGGGGAGCTGTTTTTT. The encoded protein is CASSSAYGTAMNTGELFF. Combining the CDR3 with reference TRBV5-1 and TRBJ2-2 gives the whole variable domain KAGVTQTPRYLIKTRGQQVTLSCSPISGHRSVSWYQQTPGQGLQFLFEYFSETQRNKGNFPGRFSGRQFSNSRSEMNVSTLELGDSALYLCASSSAYGTAMNTGELFFGEGSRLTVL.

The J gene is TRBJ1-4, the V gene TRBV30, with D possibly being TRBD1 (6 bases). The V end was cut by 4 bases, the J end by 8 bases, with 17 bases between. The CDR3 spans 14 residues. Per germline, CDR1 GTSNPN and CDR2 SVGIG (reference sequence). The CDR3 is CAWISATGGEKLFF. The CDR3 DNA is TGTGCCTGGATATCGGCCACGGGGGGCGAAAAACTGTTTTTT.

This chain joins TRBV28 and TRBJ2-1; D is unresolved. The V end lost 5 bases, the J end lost 6 bases, and 23 bases lay between the germline ends. Germline V CDR1 and CDR2: MDHEN, SYDVKM. CDR3 size: 17 residues. The CDR3 spells CASSALYVEEVFNEQFF. The CDR3 DNA follows: TGTGCCAGCAGTGCCCTGTACGTCGAAGAGGTCTTCAATGAGCAGTTCTTC.

The V gene is TRBV5-1, the J gene TRBJ2-2; D unresolved. Per the germline V gene, CDR1 is SGHRS and CDR2 is YFSETQ. Between the trimmed V and J ends, which lost 3 bases and 5 bases, there was a span of 17 bases. The CDR3 is 16 amino acids. The CDR3 nucleotides are TGCGCCAGCAGCTCGTTTGCAGGTGAAATTACCGGGGAGCTGTTTTTT. Its protein product is CASSSFAGEITGELFF.

The rearrangement joins TRBV30 to TRBJ1-1, with no clear D. In germline, CDR1 is GTSNPN, CDR2 SVGIG (reference sequence). The CDR3 has 12 residues. Trimming pared 2 bases from V and 0 bases from J, leaving 4 bases between. DNA of the CDR3: TGTGCCTGGAGTCGAGTGAACACTGAAGCTTTCTTT. This gives the protein CAWSRVNTEAFF.

This clone has just a few counts. The gene calls are TRBV5-1 and TRBJ2-2; TRBD2 aligns across 10 bases. V gave up 6 bases and J gave up 2 bases; unmatched junction bases: 10. The CDR3 totals 17 residues. Germline loops: CDR1 SGHRS, CDR2 YFSETQ. CDR3: CASKEPLAGVNTGELFF. The CDR3 DNA follows: TGCGCCAGCAAGGAGCCGCTAGCGGGAGTTAACACCGGGGAGCTGTTTTTT.

The chain has TRBV4-1 and TRBJ2-5; TRBD2 matches 10 bases. The assigned J gene may be wrong: the sequence end matches TRBJ2-7 better. Germline V gene sequence: CDR1 MGHRA, CDR2 YSYEKL. The CDR3 runs 15 residues. CDR3 protein: CASRDTSGANYEQYF. DNA of the CDR3: TGCGCCAGCAGGGATACTAGCGGGGCGAACTACGAGCAGTACTTC.

The genes are TRBV30 and TRBJ1-3, with D hard to call. The V and J ends lost 2 bases and 7 bases respectively, with 12 bases between them. Germline CDR1 and CDR2: GTSNPN and SVGIG (reference sequence). This CDR3 is 13 amino acids long. The CDR3 protein is CAWSTGNSNTIYF. DNA of the CDR3: TGTGCCTGGAGTACGGGGAACTCGAACACCATATATTTT.

The chain couples TRBV7-3 to TRBJ2-2; 8 positions agree with TRBD2. CDR3 length: 15 residues. J lost 4 bases, V lost 4 bases, and 5 bases had no gene match. CDR1 is SGHTA, CDR2 FQGTGA, per germline. The CDR3 is CASSSPGGITGELFF. As DNA, the CDR3 is TGTGCCAGCAGCTCCCCGGGAGGGATCACCGGGGAGCTGTTTTTT.

Worth noting for this clone: One junction end does not reproduce the germline sequence, and a read error may be involved. This chain links TRBV7-7 with TRBJ2-5, with unresolved D. CDR3 length: 14 amino acids. In germline, CDR1 is SSHAT, CDR2 FNYEAQ (reference sequence). The CDR3 is CASSAVMAGETQYF. The DNA for the CDR3 is TGTGCTAGCAGCGCTGTAATGGCTGGAGAGACCCAGTACTTC.

The V call is TRBV9, the J call TRBJ2-5; D is unclear. This CDR3 comprises 15 residues. The V end lost 0 bases, the J end lost 4 bases, and 13 bases lay between the germline ends. The germline gives CDR1 SGDLS, CDR2 YYNGEE. The DNA for the CDR3 is TGTGCCAGCAGCGTAGGATGGCAAACGGGAGAGACCCAGTACTTC. Its protein product is CASSVGWQTGETQYF.

The V and J genes are TRBV28 and TRBJ1-5, with a tentative D call TRBD1 (5 bases). Trimming shortened V by 2 bases and J by 7 bases, and 18 bases separated the two germline ends. The CDR3 covers 16 residues. Germline CDR1 is MDHEN and CDR2 is SYDVKM. This CDR3 reads CASSLRSVGVRQPQHF. The DNA of the CDR3 is TGTGCCAGCAGTTTAAGGTCGGTAGGGGTACGGCAGCCCCAGCATTTT.

The CDR3 loop is CASSIVAQGNEQFF. In DNA, the CDR3 is TGTGCCAGTAGTATAGTTGCACAGGGCAATGAGCAGTTCTTC. The V and J genes are TRBV19 and TRBJ2-1, with D possibly being TRBD1 (6 bases). There are 14 residues in the CDR3. Trimming took 1 base from V and 6 from J, leaving 10 bases between them. Germline-derived CDR1 and CDR2 are LNHDA and SQIVND (reference sequence).

The table lists this clone with a count of one. The CDR3: CASSFEGQGHTF. The CDR3 region has the DNA TGCGCCAGCAGCTTCGAGGGACAGGGGCACACCTTC. The V gene is TRBV5-1, the J gene TRBJ1-2; 10 bases line up with TRBD1. Per the germline V gene, CDR1 is SGHRS and CDR2 is YFSETQ. V gave up 2 bases and J gave up 12 bases; unmatched junction bases: 4. This CDR3 is 12 amino acids long.

This chain uses TRBV29-1 with TRBJ2-1; 14 bases align to TRBD2. This CDR3 spans 14 amino acids. Germline V gene data show CDR1 as SQVTM and CDR2 as ANQGSEA. The V segment lost 7 bases and the J segment 9 bases; nucleotides outside the gene matches: 8. Here the CDR3 reads CSGGLAGVVAEQFF. CDR3 in DNA: TGCAGCGGGGGACTAGCGGGAGTCGTCGCTGAGCAGTTCTTC.

The genes are TRBV18 and TRBJ1-3, with a tentative D call TRBD1 (6 bases). The CDR3 totals 14 residues. In germline, CDR1 is KGHSH, CDR2 LQKENI. Trimming shortened V by 3 bases and J by 2 bases, and 8 bases separated the two germline ends. The CDR3 region is CASSPDRAGNTIYF. CDR3 sequence (DNA): TGTGCCAGCTCACCGGACAGAGCTGGAAACACCATATATTTT.

The rearrangement uses TRBV27 and TRBJ2-7; 7 nucleotides line up with TRBD1. Trimming cost V 8 bases and J 6 bases; bases outside gene matches: 10. The CDR3 is 13 residues long. CDR1 MNHEY and CDR2 SMNVEV come from the germline V gene (reference sequence). The CDR3 reads CASGTGVVGEQYF. In DNA, the CDR3 is TGTGCCAGCGGAACAGGGGTGGTGGGCGAGCAGTACTTC.

The J gene is TRBJ2-7, the V gene TRBV6-1, with D tentatively TRBD2 (6 bases). CDR3 length equals 14 residues. Germline V lookup: CDR1 MNHNS, CDR2 SASEGT. The V gene lost 3 bases and the J gene lost 4 bases, with 13 bases spanning the gap. The CDR3 region is CASSDPGLKYEQYF. Written as DNA, the CDR3 is TGTGCCAGCAGTGATCCGGGACTGAAATACGAGCAGTACTTC.

This rearrangement joins TRBV28 to TRBJ1-5; no definite D call. The ends were cut back, 2 bases at V and 0 bases at J, with 11 bases in the middle. Germline V lookup: CDR1 MDHEN, CDR2 SYDVKM. The CDR3 is 16 amino acids. CDR3 DNA sequence: TGTGCCAGCAGTTTAGACTATGGGTCTAGCAATCAGCCCCAGCATTTT. Translating it yields CASSLDYGSSNQPQHF.

The V call is TRBV6-5, the J call TRBJ2-1; the D is unclear. V gave up 0 bases and J gave up 6 bases, with 6 bases separating them. CDR3 size: 13 residues. Germline V gene sequence: CDR1 MNHEY, CDR2 SVGAGI. The CDR3 DNA is TGTGCCAGCAGTTACTCAGCCCTCAATGAGCAGTTCTTC. This gives the protein CASSYSALNEQFF.

In DNA, the CDR3 is TGTGCCAGCAGCTTACGGGGTTTCGATGGCTACACCTTC. As protein: CASSLRGFDGYTF. The chain recombines TRBV13 with TRBJ1-2; D gene unclear. Trimming cost V 2 bases and J 6 bases, with 10 bases left between them. Germline CDR1 is PRHDT and CDR2 is FYEKMQ (reference sequence). This CDR3 spans 13 amino acids.

The rearrangement links TRBV5-4 to TRBJ2-5; 9 bases align to TRBD1. This CDR3 comprises 15 residues. The junction had 4 bases not matched to a gene; V was cut back by 4 bases and J by 0 bases. Germline-derived CDR1 and CDR2 are SGHNT and YYREEE (reference sequence). The CDR3: CASSVDRGNQETQYF. As DNA, the CDR3 is TGTGCCAGCAGCGTGGACAGGGGAAACCAAGAGACCCAGTACTTC.

This clone occurred a few times. The rearrangement uses TRBV29-1 and TRBJ2-7; 9 nucleotides line up with TRBD1. This CDR3 contains 13 residues. Germline CDR1 reads SQVTM; CDR2 reads ANQGSEA. After removal of 5 bases from V and 1 base from J, the junction contained 3 bases not matched to a gene. CDR3 DNA: TGCAGCGTTCTGACAGGGGGGTCCTACGAGCAGTACTTC. The encoded protein is CSVLTGGSYEQYF.

This chain uses TRBV25-1 with TRBJ2-1; the D gene is possibly TRBD1 (5 bases). Germline-derived CDR1 and CDR2 are MGHDK and SYGVNS. This CDR3 contains 14 residues. The V end was cut by 7 bases, the J end by 3 bases, with 13 bases between. CDR3 residues: CASNQGIGYNEQFF. The CDR3 nucleotides are TGTGCCAGCAATCAGGGAATCGGCTACAATGAGCAGTTCTTC.